The rows below give T cell receptor beta chains drawn from one sample of a study of T cell responses to AZD1222 COVID-19 vaccine. Data came from immunoSEQ multiplex PCR; TCRdb stores just in-frame clones and leaves some out. The sample includes 140,000 to 150,000 clones, 85% to 95% of them seen just once. Here the sequenced sample was peripheral blood, taken on day 0 of AZD1222 vaccination. The receptors shown here come from an adult in good health. The CDR3 runs from the conserved cysteine through the conserved F or W. Fields, in order: clone size, V gene, D gene, J gene, CDR3 DNA, CDR3 protein. A D gene is named only where the DNA matches it firmly. Clone size, where shown, is once, few, many, or a class for clones that have expanded.

size: -
V: TRBV19
D: -
J: TRBJ2-2
DNA: TGTGCCAGTAGGCCCGGGACGGAGTACACCGGGGAGCTGTTTTTT
CDR3: CASRPGTEYTGELFF

size: -
V: TRBV2
D: -
J: TRBJ1-2
DNA: TGTGCCAGCAGTGAAGGGCGCTATGGCTACACCTTC
CDR3: CASSEGRYGYTF

size: -
V: TRBV11-1
D: -
J: TRBJ2-1
DNA: TGTGCCAGCAGCTTAGGGGGTCAGACCTACAATGAGCAGTTCTTC
CDR3: CASSLGGQTYNEQFF

size: -
V: TRBV24-1
D: -
J: TRBJ1-2
DNA: TGTGCCACCAGTACAGGGTCGAACTATGGCTACACCTTC
CDR3: CATSTGSNYGYTF

size: -
V: TRBV19
D: -
J: TRBJ1-4
DNA: TGTGCCAGTAGTATAGGGACTCTTGAGAAACTGTTTTTT
CDR3: CASSIGTLEKLFF

size: -
V: TRBV18
D: -
J: TRBJ1-2
DNA: TGTGCCAGCTCGCCAACAGCTAACTATGGCTACACCTTC
CDR3: CASSPTANYGYTF

size: -
V: TRBV10-3
D: -
J: TRBJ2-7
DNA: TGTGCCATCAGTCTACCGGAACGCGGGGAGCAGTACTTC
CDR3: CAISLPERGEQYF

size: once
V: TRBV12-3/TRBV12-4
D: -
J: TRBJ1-1
DNA: TGTGCCAGCAGTCGGACGGAGGCGAAAGCTTTCTTT
CDR3: CASSRTEAKAFF

size: -
V: TRBV19
D: -
J: TRBJ2-7
DNA: TGTGCCAGTAGTATCGGCCGACAGTCCTACGAGCAGTACTTC
CDR3: CASSIGRQSYEQYF

size: -
V: TRBV19
D: -
J: TRBJ1-2
DNA: TGTGCCAGTAGTAAGACAGTATATGGCTACACCTTC
CDR3: CASSKTVYGYTF

size: -
V: TRBV19
D: TRBD1
J: TRBJ1-2
DNA: TGTGCCAGTAGTGCCCAGACAGGGGTAGACTATGGCTACACCTTC
CDR3: CASSAQTGVDYGYTF

size: -
V: TRBV29-1
D: TRBD1
J: TRBJ1-1
DNA: TGCAGCGTTGGCGGGACAGGGTTATCTTTCTTT
CDR3: CSVGGTGLSFF

size: once
V: TRBV6-5
D: TRBD1
J: TRBJ1-4
DNA: TGTGCCAGCAGTTACTCTATGGGACAGGTCAAAGAAAAACTGTTTTTT
CDR3: CASSYSMGQVKEKLFF

size: -
V: TRBV10-2
D: -
J: TRBJ1-5
DNA: TGCGCCAGCAGTGAGTCGGGGTATAGCAATCAGCCCCAGCATTTT
CDR3: CASSESGYSNQPQHF

size: -
V: TRBV11-3
D: TRBD1
J: TRBJ2-7
DNA: TGTGCCAGCAGCTTAGATCACCGGGACAGGGCTATATACGAGCAGTACTTC
CDR3: CASSLDHRDRAIYEQYF

size: -
V: TRBV12-3/TRBV12-4
D: -
J: TRBJ2-7
DNA: TGTGCCAGCAGTTTGAGCAGGGGTGGCGAGCAGTACTTC
CDR3: CASSLSRGGEQYF

size: -
V: TRBV6-5
D: -
J: TRBJ1-1
DNA: TGTGCCAGCAGTTACTCGCCCGGGGATACTGAAGCTTTCTTT
CDR3: CASSYSPGDTEAFF

size: -
V: TRBV2
D: -
J: TRBJ1-2
DNA: TGTGCCAGCAAAGGCTTTTTCCCTTATGGCTACACCTTC
CDR3: CASKGFFPYGYTF

size: once
V: TRBV29-1
D: TRBD1
J: TRBJ1-1
DNA: TGCAGCACGGGACAGGGGGCGTCTGAAGCTTTCTTT
CDR3: CSTGQGASEAFF

size: -
V: TRBV5-1
D: TRBD2
J: TRBJ2-1
DNA: TGCGCCAGCAGCTTGGGACTAGCGGGTCTATACAATGAGCAGTTCTTC
CDR3: CASSLGLAGLYNEQFF

size: -
V: TRBV3-1/TRBV3-2
D: -
J: TRBJ1-2
DNA: TGTGCCAGCAGCCATCGGGACCGCATCTATGGCTACACCTTC
CDR3: CASSHRDRIYGYTF

size: -
V: TRBV21-1
D: -
J: TRBJ2-7
DNA: TGTGCCAGCAGCAAAGCACCCAAGGACAGGGGGTTAACTTCATGGGATTACGAGCAGTACTTC
CDR3: CASSKAPKDRGLTSWDYEQYF

size: -
V: TRBV7-9
D: -
J: TRBJ2-2
DNA: TGTGCCAGCAGCCCCTCTTCAGGGTCCGGGGAGCTGTTTTTT
CDR3: CASSPSSGSGELFF

size: -
V: TRBV19
D: -
J: TRBJ1-2
DNA: TGTGCCAGTAGCAGACAAGCTAACTATGGCTACACCTTC
CDR3: CASSRQANYGYTF

size: -
V: TRBV5-1
D: TRBD1
J: TRBJ2-3
DNA: TGCGCCAGCAGCCCTGGACAGGGCGCAAGGGATACGCAGTATTTT
CDR3: CASSPGQGARDTQYF

size: -
V: TRBV3-1/TRBV3-2
D: -
J: TRBJ2-1
DNA: TGTGCCAGCAGCCCCGGACCCGCGGCTGGGGATGAGCAGTTCTTC
CDR3: CASSPGPAAGDEQFF

size: -
V: TRBV24-1
D: -
J: TRBJ1-5
DNA: TGTGCCACCAGTGATTCTAGGCAGGGTCGCAATCAGCCCCAGCATTTT
CDR3: CATSDSRQGRNQPQHF

size: -
V: TRBV24-1
D: -
J: TRBJ1-5
DNA: TGTGCCACCAGTGATTATAGCAATCAGCCCCAGCATTTT
CDR3: CATSDYSNQPQHF

size: -
V: TRBV30
D: TRBD1
J: TRBJ1-3
DNA: TGTGCCTGGAGCGGACAGGGGGCTTCTGGAAACACCATATATTTT
CDR3: CAWSGQGASGNTIYF

size: once
V: TRBV14
D: TRBD2
J: TRBJ2-1
DNA: TGTGCCAGCAGCCAAGGATCGGGAGGCCCCTACAATGAGCAGTTCTTC
CDR3: CASSQGSGGPYNEQFF

size: -
V: TRBV7-2
D: -
J: TRBJ2-7
DNA: TGTGCCAGCGTCGGAGGGGCCTACGAGCAGTACTTC
CDR3: CASVGGAYEQYF

size: -
V: TRBV19
D: -
J: TRBJ1-6
DNA: TGTGCCAGTAGGGCGGCCGCCGATAATTCACCCCTCCACTTT
CDR3: CASRAAADNSPLHF

size: -
V: TRBV5-3
D: -
J: TRBJ1-1
DNA: TGTGCCAGAAGCAGGGATTACGGACAGAATAGGACTGAAGCTTTCTTT
CDR3: CARSRDYGQNRTEAFF

size: -
V: TRBV7-2
D: TRBD2
J: TRBJ2-7
DNA: TGTGCCAGCAGCCTCGTAGCGGGAACGACCTACGAGCAGTACTTC
CDR3: CASSLVAGTTYEQYF

size: -
V: TRBV6-1
D: TRBD1
J: TRBJ1-2
DNA: TGTGCCAGCAGTGCCTCGGGACAGGGAAGTTCGGTACATGGCTACACCTTC
CDR3: CASSASGQGSSVHGYTF

size: -
V: TRBV9
D: -
J: TRBJ2-1
DNA: TGTGCCAGCAGCCTCGGATCGGGGTTTGGCAATGAGCAGTTCTTC
CDR3: CASSLGSGFGNEQFF

size: -
V: TRBV29-1
D: -
J: TRBJ2-5
DNA: TGCAGCGCCCGGCGGGCAGGGAAAGAGACCCAGTACTTC
CDR3: CSARRAGKETQYF

size: -
V: TRBV29-1
D: -
J: TRBJ1-2
DNA: TGCAGCGTTGTTCAGGGGAGCTATGGCTACACCTTC
CDR3: CSVVQGSYGYTF

size: -
V: TRBV5-1
D: TRBD2
J: TRBJ2-1
DNA: TGCGCCAGCAGCTTGGAGGGGACTAGCGTTTACAATGAGCAGTTCTTC
CDR3: CASSLEGTSVYNEQFF

size: -
V: TRBV7-3
D: TRBD1
J: TRBJ2-2
DNA: TGTGCCAGCAGCACCGGGACAGGGGGCCCCGGGGAGCTGTTTTTT
CDR3: CASSTGTGGPGELFF

size: -
V: TRBV6-5
D: TRBD2
J: TRBJ2-1
DNA: TGTGCCAGCGGTCTAGCGGGATTTGTTGAGCAGTTCTTC
CDR3: CASGLAGFVEQFF

size: -
V: TRBV2
D: -
J: TRBJ2-7
DNA: TGTGCCAGCAACCCTACCAGGGGATCGGCGTACGAGCAGTACTTC
CDR3: CASNPTRGSAYEQYF

size: -
V: TRBV15
D: TRBD1
J: TRBJ1-5
DNA: TGTGCCACCAGCACAGACAGGGTGCTTAGCAATCAGCCCCAGCATTTT
CDR3: CATSTDRVLSNQPQHF

size: -
V: TRBV5-5
D: TRBD2
J: TRBJ2-1
DNA: TGTGCCAGCAGTCGGAGGCTAGCGGGAGACAATGAGCAGTTCTTC
CDR3: CASSRRLAGDNEQFF

size: -
V: TRBV25-1
D: -
J: TRBJ2-7
DNA: TGTGCCAGCAGTGAATTTAAGGGGATCCACGAGCAGTACTTC
CDR3: CASSEFKGIHEQYF

size: -
V: TRBV28
D: -
J: TRBJ1-2
DNA: TGTGCCAGCAGTTTCGCGGGTCTTAACTATGGCTACACCTTC
CDR3: CASSFAGLNYGYTF

size: -
V: TRBV29-1
D: -
J: TRBJ1-5
DNA: TGCAGCGTTGATGGGGGGGCGCCCAGTCAGCCCCAGCATTTT
CDR3: CSVDGGAPSQPQHF

size: -
V: TRBV10-1
D: -
J: TRBJ2-1
DNA: TGCGCCAGCAGTCGGAATCCTCGGACCGCCGATTACAATGAGCAGTTCTTC
CDR3: CASSRNPRTADYNEQFF

size: -
V: TRBV5-4
D: TRBD1
J: TRBJ2-7
DNA: TGTGCCAGCAGCTCTGGACAGGAGACCTACGAGCAGTACTTC
CDR3: CASSSGQETYEQYF

size: -
V: TRBV7-2
D: TRBD1
J: TRBJ2-7
DNA: TGTGCCAGCAGTTACGGGACAGGGATAGGGTACGAGCAGTACTTC
CDR3: CASSYGTGIGYEQYF

size: -
V: TRBV19
D: TRBD1
J: TRBJ1-2
DNA: TGTGCCAGTAGTATAGATCAAAGGGGGCGCGTGTATGGCTACACCTTC
CDR3: CASSIDQRGRVYGYTF

size: once
V: TRBV5-1
D: -
J: TRBJ2-3
DNA: TGCGCCAGCAGCTTGCCTGGGGATAGCACAGATACGCAGTATTTT
CDR3: CASSLPGDSTDTQYF